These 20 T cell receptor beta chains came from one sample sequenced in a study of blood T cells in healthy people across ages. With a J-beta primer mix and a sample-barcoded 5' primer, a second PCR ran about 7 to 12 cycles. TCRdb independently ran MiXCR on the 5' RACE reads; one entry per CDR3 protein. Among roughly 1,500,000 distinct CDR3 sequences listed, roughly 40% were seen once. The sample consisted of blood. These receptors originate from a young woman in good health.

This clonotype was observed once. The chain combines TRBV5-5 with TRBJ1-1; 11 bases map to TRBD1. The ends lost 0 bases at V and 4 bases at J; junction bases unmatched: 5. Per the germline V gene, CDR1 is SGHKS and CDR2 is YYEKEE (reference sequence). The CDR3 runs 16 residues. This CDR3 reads CASSLVGTGGATEAFF. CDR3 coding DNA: TGTGCCAGCAGCTTGGTAGGGACAGGGGGGGCCACTGAAGCTTTCTTT.

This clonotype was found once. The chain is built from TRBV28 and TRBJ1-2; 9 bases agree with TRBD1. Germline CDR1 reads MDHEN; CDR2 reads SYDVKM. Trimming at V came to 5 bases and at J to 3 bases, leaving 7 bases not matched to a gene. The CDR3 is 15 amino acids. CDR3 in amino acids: CASSHAGQGDYGYTF. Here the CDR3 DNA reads TGTGCCAGCAGTCACGCGGGACAGGGAGACTATGGCTACACCTTC.

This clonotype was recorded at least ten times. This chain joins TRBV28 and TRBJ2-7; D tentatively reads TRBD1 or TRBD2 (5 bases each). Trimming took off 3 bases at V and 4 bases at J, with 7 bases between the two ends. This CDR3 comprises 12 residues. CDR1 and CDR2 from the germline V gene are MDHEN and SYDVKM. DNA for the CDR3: TGTGCCAGCAGTTTGGGGACGTACGAGCAGTACTTC. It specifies CASSLGTYEQYF.

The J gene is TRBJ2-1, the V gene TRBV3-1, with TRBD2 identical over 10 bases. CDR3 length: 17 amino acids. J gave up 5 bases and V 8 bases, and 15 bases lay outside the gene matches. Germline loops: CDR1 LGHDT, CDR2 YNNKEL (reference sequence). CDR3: CASYPGLAMGLNNEQFF. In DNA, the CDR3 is TGTGCCAGCTACCCGGGACTAGCGATGGGGCTTAACAATGAGCAGTTCTTC.

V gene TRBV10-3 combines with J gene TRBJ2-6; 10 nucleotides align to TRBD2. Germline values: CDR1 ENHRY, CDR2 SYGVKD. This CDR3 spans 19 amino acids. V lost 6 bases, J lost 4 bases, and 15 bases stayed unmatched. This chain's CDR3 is CAISPLAGVGHDGANVLTF. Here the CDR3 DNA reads TGTGCCATCAGCCCTCTAGCGGGGGTGGGGCATGACGGGGCCAACGTCCTGACTTTC.

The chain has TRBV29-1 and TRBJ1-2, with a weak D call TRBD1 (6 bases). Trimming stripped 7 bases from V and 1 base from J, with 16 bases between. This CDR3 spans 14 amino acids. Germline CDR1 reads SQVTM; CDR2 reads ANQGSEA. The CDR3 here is CSAGQLLFNYGYTF. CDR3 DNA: TGCAGCGCTGGACAGCTCTTGTTTAACTATGGCTACACCTTC.

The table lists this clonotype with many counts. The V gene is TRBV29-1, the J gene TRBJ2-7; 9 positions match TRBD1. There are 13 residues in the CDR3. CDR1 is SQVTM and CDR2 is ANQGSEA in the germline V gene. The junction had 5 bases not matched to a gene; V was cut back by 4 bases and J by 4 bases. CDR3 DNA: TGCAGCGTTGCCCGGGACAGGGCTTACGAGCAGTACTTC. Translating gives CSVARDRAYEQYF.

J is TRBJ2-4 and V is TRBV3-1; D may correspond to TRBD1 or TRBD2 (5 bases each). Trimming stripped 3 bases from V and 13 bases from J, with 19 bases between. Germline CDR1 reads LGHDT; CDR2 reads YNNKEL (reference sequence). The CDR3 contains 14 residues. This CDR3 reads CASSHGDRSLEQYF. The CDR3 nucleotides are TGTGCCAGCAGCCACGGGGACCGGTCTCTAGAGCAGTACTTC.

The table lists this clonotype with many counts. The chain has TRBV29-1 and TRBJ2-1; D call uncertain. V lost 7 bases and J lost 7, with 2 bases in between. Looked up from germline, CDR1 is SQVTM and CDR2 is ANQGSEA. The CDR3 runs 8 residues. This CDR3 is CSANEQFF. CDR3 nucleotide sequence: TGCAGCGCGAATGAGCAGTTCTTC.

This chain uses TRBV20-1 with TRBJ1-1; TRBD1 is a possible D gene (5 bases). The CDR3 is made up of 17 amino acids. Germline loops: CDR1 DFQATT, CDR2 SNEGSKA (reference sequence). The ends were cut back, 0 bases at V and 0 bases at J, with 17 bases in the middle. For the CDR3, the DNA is TGCAGTGCTAGAGATACGGGGGGGTGGGCCATGAACACTGAAGCTTTCTTT. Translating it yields CSARDTGGWAMNTEAFF.

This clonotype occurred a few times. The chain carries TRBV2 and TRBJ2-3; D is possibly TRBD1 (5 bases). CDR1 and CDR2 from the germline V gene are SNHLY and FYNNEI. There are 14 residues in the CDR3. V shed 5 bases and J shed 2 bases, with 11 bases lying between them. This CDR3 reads CASSTGRATDTQYF. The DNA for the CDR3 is TGTGCCAGCAGTACGGGCAGGGCCACAGATACGCAGTATTTT.

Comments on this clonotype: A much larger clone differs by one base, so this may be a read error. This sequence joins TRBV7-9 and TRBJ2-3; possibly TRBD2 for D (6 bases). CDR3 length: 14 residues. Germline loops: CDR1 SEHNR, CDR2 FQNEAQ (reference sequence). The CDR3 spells CASSFAGSTDMQYF. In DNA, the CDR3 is TGTGCCAGCAGCTTTGCGGGGAGCACAGATATGCAGTATTTT.

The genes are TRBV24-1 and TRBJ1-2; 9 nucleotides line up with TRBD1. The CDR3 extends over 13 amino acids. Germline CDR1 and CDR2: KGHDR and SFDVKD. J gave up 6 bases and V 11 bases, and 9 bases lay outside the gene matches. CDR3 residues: CAMDGDREDGYTF. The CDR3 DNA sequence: TGTGCCATGGACGGGGACAGGGAGGATGGCTACACCTTC.

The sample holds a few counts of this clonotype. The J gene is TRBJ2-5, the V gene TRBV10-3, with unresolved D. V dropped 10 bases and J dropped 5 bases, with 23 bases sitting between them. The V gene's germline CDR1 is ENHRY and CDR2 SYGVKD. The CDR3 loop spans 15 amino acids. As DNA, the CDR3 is TGTGCCACTAAAAACCCCGGGCGATCTCTGGAGACCCAGTACTTC. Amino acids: CATKNPGRSLETQYF.

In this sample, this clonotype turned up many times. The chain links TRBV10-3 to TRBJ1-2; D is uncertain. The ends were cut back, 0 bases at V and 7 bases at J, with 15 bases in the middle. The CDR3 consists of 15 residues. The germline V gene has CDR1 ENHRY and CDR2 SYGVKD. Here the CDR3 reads CAISESAGLVGGYTF. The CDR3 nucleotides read TGTGCCATCAGTGAGTCGGCCGGACTTGTGGGTGGCTACACCTTC.

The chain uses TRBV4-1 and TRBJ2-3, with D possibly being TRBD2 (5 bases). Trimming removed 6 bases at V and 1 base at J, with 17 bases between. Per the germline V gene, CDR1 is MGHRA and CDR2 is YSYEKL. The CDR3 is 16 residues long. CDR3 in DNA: TGCGCCAGCAGACTCGGACTCGTCGGAGGCACAGATACGCAGTATTTT. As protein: CASRLGLVGGTDTQYF.

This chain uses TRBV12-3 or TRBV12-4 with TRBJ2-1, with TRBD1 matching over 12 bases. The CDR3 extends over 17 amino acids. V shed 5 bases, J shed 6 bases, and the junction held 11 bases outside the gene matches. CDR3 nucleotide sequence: TGTGCCAGCAGTCCCGGGACAGGGGGCATAGGGCGCAATGAGCAGTTCTTC. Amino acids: CASSPGTGGIGRNEQFF.

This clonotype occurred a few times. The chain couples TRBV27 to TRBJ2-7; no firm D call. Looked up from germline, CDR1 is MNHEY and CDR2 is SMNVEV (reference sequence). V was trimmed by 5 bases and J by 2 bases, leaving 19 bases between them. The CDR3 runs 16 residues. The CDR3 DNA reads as TGTGCCAGCAGTCGAGGCGAGCTGACGCCGACCTACGAGCAGTACTTC. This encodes CASSRGELTPTYEQYF.

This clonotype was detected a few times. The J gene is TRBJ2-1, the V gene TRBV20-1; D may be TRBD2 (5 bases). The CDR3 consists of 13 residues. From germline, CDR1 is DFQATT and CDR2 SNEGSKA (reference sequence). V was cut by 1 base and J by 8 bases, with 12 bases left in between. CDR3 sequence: CSARVVSVDEQFF. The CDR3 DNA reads TGCAGTGCTAGAGTCGTTAGCGTCGATGAGCAGTTCTTC.

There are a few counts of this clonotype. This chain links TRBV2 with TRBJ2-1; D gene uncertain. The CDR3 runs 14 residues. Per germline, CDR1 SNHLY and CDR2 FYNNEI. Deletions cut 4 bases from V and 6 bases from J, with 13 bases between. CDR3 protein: CASSGRRVSNEQFF. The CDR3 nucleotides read TGTGCCAGCAGTGGTCGTAGGGTCAGCAATGAGCAGTTCTTC.